This entry concerns a single T cell receptor (beta chain). Its antigen is unidentified. The entry originates in a study of post-analysis software for immune sequencing data. Study outcomes and limitations: People with multiple sclerosis had a significantly lower normalized Chao1 diversity than controls did. Comparison of patients with controls showed five TRBV segments more frequent in patients, TRBV5-6, TRBV5-1 and TRBV20-1 among them. Strong co-clustering by F measure linked samples that shared a preparation batch.

Presence of unique molecular identifiers characterized the TCR beta cDNA libraries. Each CDR3 protein is one row after TCRdb ran MiXCR on the PCR reads. The sample has 650,000 to 850,000 distinct CDR3 sequences, around 46% seen once; the top ten hold approximately 5%. The CDR3 is 21 residues long. Germline CDR1 reads MNHEY; CDR2 reads SVGEGT. The J segment lost 0 bases and the V segment lost 2 bases, leaving 19 bases of the junction unmatched. J is TRBJ2-5 and V is TRBV6-2 or TRBV6-3; 9 bases are a match to TRBD2. The clonotype comes from a girl between 10 and 17 years old with multiple sclerosis. The sequenced sample consisted of blood. CDR3 residues: CASSYPVGSGLAGRYQETQYF. The CDR3 bases are TGTGCCAGCAGTTACCCCGTGGGGTCCGGCCTAGCGGGAAGGTACCAAGAGACCCAGTACTTC.